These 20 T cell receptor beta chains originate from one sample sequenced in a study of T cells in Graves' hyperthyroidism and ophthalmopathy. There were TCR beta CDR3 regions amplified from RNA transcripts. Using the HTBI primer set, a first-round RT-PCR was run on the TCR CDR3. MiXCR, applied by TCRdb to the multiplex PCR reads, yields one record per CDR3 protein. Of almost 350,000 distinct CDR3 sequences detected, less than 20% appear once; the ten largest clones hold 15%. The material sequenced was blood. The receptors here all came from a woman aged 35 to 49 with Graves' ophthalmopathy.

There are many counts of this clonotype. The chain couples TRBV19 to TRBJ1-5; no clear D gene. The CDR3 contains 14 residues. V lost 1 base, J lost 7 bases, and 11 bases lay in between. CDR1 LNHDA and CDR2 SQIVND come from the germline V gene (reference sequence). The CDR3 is CASSIGLGGQPQHF. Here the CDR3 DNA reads TGTGCCAGTAGTATAGGGCTGGGTGGACAGCCCCAGCATTTT.

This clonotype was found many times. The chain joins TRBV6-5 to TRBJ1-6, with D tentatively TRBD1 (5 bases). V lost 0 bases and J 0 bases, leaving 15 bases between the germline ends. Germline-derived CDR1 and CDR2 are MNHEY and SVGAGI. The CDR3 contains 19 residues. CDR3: CASSYSPPGRSSYNSPLHF. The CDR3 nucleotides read TGTGCCAGCAGTTACTCGCCACCGGGACGAAGCTCCTATAATTCACCCCTCCACTTT.

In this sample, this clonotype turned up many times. CDR3 nucleotide sequence: TGTGCCAGCAGCTTAGGGCGGGGCGGCCAAGAGACCCAGTACTTC. This gives the protein CASSLGRGGQETQYF. The chain couples TRBV7-9 to TRBJ2-5; possible D gene TRBD2, 6 bases. V dropped 1 base and J dropped 1 base, with 10 bases sitting between them. Germline values: CDR1 SEHNR, CDR2 FQNEAQ (reference sequence). This CDR3 spans 15 amino acids.

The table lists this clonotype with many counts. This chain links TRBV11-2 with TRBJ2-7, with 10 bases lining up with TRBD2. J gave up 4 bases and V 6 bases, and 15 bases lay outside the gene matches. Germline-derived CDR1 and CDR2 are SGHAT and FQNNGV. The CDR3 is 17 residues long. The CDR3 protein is CASSSDPLAGVWYEQYF. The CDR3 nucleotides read TGTGCCAGCAGTTCAGACCCTCTAGCGGGAGTGTGGTACGAGCAGTACTTC.

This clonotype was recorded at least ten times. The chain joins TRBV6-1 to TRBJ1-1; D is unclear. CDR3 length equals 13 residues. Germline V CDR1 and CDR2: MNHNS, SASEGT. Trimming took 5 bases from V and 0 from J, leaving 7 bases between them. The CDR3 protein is CASSPTMNTEAFF. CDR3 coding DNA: TGTGCCAGCAGTCCTACCATGAACACTGAAGCTTTCTTT.

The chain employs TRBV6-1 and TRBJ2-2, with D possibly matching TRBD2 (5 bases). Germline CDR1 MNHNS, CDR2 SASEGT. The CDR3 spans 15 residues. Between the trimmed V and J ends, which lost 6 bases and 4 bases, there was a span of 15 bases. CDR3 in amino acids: CASRRNSVVTGELFF. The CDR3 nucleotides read TGTGCCAGCAGACGTAATAGCGTGGTCACCGGGGAGCTGTTTTTT.

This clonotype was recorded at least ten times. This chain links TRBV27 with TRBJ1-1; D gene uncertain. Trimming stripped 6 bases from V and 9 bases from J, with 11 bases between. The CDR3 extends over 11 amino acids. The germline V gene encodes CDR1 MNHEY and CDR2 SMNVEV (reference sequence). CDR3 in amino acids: CASRETPKAFF. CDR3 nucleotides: TGTGCCAGCAGAGAAACACCTAAAGCTTTCTTT.

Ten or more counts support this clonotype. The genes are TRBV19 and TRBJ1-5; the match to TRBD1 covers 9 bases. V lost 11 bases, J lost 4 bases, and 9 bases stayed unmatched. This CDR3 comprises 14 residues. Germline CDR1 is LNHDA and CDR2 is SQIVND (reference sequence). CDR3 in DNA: TGTGCCTCGCACAGGGGGCCCTCTAATCAGCCCCAGCATTTT. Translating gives CASHRGPSNQPQHF.

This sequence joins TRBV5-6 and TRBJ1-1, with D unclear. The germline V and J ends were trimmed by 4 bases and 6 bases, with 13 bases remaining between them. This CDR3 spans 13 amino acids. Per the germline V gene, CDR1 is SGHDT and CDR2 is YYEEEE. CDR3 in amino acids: CASSLHNNPEAFF. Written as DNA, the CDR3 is TGTGCCAGCAGCCTACACAACAATCCTGAAGCTTTCTTT.

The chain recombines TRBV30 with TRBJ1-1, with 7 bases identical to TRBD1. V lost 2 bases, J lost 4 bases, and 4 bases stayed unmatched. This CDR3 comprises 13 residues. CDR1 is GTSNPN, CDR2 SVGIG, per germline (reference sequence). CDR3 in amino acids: CAWSSQGGTEAFF. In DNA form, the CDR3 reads TGTGCCTGGAGTTCTCAGGGGGGCACTGAAGCTTTCTTT.

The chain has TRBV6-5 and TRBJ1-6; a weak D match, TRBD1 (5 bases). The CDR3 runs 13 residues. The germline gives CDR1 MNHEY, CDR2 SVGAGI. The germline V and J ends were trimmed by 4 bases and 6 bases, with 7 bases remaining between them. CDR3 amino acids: CASSSTANSPLHF. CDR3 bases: TGTGCCAGCAGTTCGACAGCTAATTCACCCCTCCACTTT.

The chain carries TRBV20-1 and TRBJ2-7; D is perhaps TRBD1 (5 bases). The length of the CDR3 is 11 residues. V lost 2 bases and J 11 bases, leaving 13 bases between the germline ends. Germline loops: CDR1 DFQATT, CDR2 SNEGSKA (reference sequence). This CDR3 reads CSARIGEQEYF. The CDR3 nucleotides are TGCAGTGCTAGAATCGGTGAACAGGAGTACTTC.

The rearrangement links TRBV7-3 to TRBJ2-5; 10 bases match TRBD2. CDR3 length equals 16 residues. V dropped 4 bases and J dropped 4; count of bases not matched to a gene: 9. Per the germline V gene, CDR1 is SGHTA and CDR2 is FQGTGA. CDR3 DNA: TGTGCCAGCAGCTCGGGACTAGCGAGGGGAGCAGAGACCCAGTACTTC. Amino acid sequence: CASSSGLARGAETQYF.

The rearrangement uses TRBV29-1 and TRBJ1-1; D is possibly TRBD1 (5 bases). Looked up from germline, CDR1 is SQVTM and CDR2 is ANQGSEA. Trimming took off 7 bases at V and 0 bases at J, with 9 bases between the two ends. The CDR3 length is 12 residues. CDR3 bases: TGCAGCGGAGCGACAGTGAACACTGAAGCTTTCTTT. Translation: CSGATVNTEAFF.

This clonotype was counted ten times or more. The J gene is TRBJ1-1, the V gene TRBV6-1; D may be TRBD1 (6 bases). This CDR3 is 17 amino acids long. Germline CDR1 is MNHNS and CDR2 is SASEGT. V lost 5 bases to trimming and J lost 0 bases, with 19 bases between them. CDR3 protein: CASSPGVPGDLNTEAFF. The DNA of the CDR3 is TGTGCCAGCAGTCCGGGGGTACCAGGGGATCTGAACACTGAAGCTTTCTTT.

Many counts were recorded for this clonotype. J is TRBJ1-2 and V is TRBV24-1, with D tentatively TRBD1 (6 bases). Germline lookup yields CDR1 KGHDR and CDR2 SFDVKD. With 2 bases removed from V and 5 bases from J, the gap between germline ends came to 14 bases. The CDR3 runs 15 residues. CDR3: CATSDSLGTPYGYTF. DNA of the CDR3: TGTGCCACCAGTGATTCCCTCGGGACACCTTATGGCTACACCTTC.

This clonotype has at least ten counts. CDR3 nucleotide sequence: TGTGCCAGCAGTTTGGGCGGGGTCACCGGGGAGCTGTTTTTT. Translating it yields CASSLGGVTGELFF. This rearrangement joins TRBV28 to TRBJ2-2; D might be TRBD2 (6 bases). Germline CDR1 MDHEN, CDR2 SYDVKM. The CDR3 extends over 14 amino acids. V was cut by 3 bases and J by 4 bases, with 9 bases left in between. The full variable domain, its missing parts supplied by reference TRBV28 and TRBJ2-2, is DVKVTQSSRYLVKRTGEKVFLECVQDMDHENMFWYRQDPGLGLRLIYFSYDVKMKEKGDIPEGYSVSREKKERFSLILESASTNQTSMYLCASSLGGVTGELFFGEGSRLTVL.

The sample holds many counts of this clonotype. In nucleotides, the CDR3 is TGTGCCGGGCCCAGGGTCGGCTACACCTTC. Protein: CAGPRVGYTF. V and J are TRBV11-3 and TRBJ1-2; tentatively, D is TRBD1 (5 bases). Trimming pared 11 bases from V and 8 bases from J, leaving 12 bases between. CDR3 length: 10 residues. CDR1 is SGHNT, CDR2 YENEEA, per germline.

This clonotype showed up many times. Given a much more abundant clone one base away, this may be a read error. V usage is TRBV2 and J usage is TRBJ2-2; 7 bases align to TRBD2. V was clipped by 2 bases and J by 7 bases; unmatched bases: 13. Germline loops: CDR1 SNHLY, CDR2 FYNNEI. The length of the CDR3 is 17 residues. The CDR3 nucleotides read TGTGCCAGCAGTGAAAGACTAGCCGCGTTTGGGCTCGGGGAGCTGTTTTTT. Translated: CASSERLAAFGLGELFF.

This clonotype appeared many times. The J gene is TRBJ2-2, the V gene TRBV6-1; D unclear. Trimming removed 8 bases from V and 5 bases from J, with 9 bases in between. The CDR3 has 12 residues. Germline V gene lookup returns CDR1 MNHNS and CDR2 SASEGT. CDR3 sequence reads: CASAPRTGELFF. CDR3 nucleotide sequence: TGTGCCAGCGCTCCTAGGACCGGGGAGCTGTTTTTT.